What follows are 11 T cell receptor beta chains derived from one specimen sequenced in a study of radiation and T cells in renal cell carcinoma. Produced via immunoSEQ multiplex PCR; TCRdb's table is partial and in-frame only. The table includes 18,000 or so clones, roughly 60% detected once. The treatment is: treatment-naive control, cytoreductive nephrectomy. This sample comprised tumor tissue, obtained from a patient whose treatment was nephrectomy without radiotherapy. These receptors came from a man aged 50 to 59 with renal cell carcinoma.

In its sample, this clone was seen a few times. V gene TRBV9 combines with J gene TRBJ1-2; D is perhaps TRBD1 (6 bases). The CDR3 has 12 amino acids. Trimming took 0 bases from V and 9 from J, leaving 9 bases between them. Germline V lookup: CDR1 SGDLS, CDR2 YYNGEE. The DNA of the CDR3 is TGTGCCAGCAGCGTAGCGGGGGGCAGCTACACCTTC. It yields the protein CASSVAGGSYTF.

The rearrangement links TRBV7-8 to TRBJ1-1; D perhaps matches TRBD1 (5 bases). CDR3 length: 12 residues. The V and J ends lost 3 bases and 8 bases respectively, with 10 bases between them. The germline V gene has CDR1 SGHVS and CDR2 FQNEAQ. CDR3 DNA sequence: TGTGCCAGCAGCTTGCAGGGAAGCGAAGCTTTCTTT. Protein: CASSLQGSEAFF. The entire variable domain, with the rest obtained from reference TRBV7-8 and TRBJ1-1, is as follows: GAGVSQSPRYKVAKRGQDVALRCDPISGHVSLFWYQQALGQGPEFLTYFQNEAQLDKSGLPSDRFFAERPEGSVSTLKIQRTQQEDSAVYLCASSLQGSEAFFGQGTRLTVV.

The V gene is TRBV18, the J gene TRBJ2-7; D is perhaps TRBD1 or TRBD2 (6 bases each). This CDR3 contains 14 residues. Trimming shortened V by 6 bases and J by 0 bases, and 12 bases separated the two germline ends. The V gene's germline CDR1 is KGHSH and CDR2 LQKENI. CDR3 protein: CASSLADSSYEQYF. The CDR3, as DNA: TGTGCCAGCTCGTTAGCGGACAGCTCCTACGAGCAGTACTTC.

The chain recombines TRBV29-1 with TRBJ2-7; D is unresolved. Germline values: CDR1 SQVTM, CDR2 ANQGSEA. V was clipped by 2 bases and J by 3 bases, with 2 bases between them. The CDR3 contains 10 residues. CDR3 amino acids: CSVENYEQYF. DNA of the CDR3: TGCAGCGTTGAAAACTACGAGCAGTACTTC.

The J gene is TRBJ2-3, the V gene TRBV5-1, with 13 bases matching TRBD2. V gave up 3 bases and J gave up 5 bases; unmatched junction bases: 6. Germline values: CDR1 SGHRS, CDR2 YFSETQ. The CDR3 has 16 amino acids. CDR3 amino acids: CASSSRTSGSGDTQYF. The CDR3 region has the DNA TGCGCCAGCAGCTCTAGGACTAGCGGGAGTGGAGATACGCAGTATTTT. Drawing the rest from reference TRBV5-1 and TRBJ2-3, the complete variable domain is KAGVTQTPRYLIKTRGQQVTLSCSPISGHRSVSWYQQTPGQGLQFLFEYFSETQRNKGNFPGRFSGRQFSNSRSEMNVSTLELGDSALYLCASSSRTSGSGDTQYFGPGTRLTVL.

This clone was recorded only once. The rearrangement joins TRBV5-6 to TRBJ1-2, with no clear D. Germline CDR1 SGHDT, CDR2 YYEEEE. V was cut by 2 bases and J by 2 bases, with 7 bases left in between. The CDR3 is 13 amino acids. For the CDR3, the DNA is TGTGCCAGCAGCTTAGGGAACAACTATGGCTACACCTTC. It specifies CASSLGNNYGYTF.

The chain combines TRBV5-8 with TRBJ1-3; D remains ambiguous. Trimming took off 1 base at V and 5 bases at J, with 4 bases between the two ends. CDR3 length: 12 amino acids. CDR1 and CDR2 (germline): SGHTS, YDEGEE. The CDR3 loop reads CASSLIRNTIYF. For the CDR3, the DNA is TGTGCCAGCAGCTTGATAAGAAACACCATATATTTT.

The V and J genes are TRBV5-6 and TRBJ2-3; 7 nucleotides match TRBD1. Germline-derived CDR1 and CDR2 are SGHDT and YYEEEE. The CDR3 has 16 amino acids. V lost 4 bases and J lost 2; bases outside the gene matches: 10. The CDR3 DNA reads TGTGCCAGCAGCCCCGTTGGGACAGTCGCCACAGATACGCAGTATTTT. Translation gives CASSPVGTVATDTQYF. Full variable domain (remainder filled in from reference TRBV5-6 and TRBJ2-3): DAGVTQSPTHLIKTRGQQVTLRCSPKSGHDTVSWYQQALGQGPQFIFQYYEEEERQRGNFPDRFSGHQFPNYSSELNVNALLLGDSALYLCASSPVGTVATDTQYFGPGTRLTVL.

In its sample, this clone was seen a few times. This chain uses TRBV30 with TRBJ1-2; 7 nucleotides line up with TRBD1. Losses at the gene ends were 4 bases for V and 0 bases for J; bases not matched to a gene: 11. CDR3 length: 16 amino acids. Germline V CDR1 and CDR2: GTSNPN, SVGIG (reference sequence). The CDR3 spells CAWKEQGRTSNYGYTF. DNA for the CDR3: TGTGCCTGGAAGGAACAGGGGAGAACGTCTAACTATGGCTACACCTTC.

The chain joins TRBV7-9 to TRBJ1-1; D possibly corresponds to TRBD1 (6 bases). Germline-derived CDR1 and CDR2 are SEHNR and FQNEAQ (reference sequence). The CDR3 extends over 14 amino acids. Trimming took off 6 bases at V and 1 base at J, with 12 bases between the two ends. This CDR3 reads CASRVRTENTEAFF. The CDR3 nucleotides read TGTGCCAGCAGGGTACGGACAGAGAACACTGAAGCTTTCTTT.

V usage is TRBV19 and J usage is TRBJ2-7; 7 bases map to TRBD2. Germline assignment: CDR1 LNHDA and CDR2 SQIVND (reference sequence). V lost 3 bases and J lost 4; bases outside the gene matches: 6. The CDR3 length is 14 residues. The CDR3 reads CASSIGGGWYEQYF. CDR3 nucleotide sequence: TGTGCCAGTAGTATCGGCGGGGGTTGGTACGAGCAGTACTTC.